This T cell receptor (beta chain) was captured in a study of cytomegalovirus exposure and HLA in healthy donors. Study as a whole: There were 88 million or so unique TCRs (from HLA-typed donors) in an early data release.

CDR1 is LNHDA and CDR2 is SQIVND in the germline V gene (reference sequence). J was trimmed by 4 bases and V by 5 bases; bases with no gene match: 5. The CDR3 spans 15 residues. Both 60 Vbeta primers and 13 Jbeta primers went into the PCR. The table came from immunoSEQ multiplex PCR; TCRdb's copy has only in-frame clones and leaves some out. The sample lists under 130,000 clones; around 77% were seen once. Healthy people donating bone marrow made up the donors. For this clone: The sample contains more than one DNA sequence encoding this CDR3.

The clonotype originates from a man aged 45-65 years in good health and CMV-seropositive. This rearrangement joins TRBV19 to TRBJ1-5; 10 bases are shared with TRBD1. The sample consisted of PBMCs. This chain's CDR3 is CASSPRTGGNQPQHF. In nucleotides, the CDR3 is TGTGCCAGTAGTCCAAGGACAGGGGGGAATCAGCCCCAGCATTTT.